This T cell receptor (beta chain) was recorded in a study of blood T cell repertoires in COVID-19. Measured with immunoSEQ multiplex PCR; TCRdb has only the in-frame clones, and not every one. The sample lists around 230,000 clones; about nine tenths were seen once. The V end lost 7 bases, the J end lost 3 bases, and 6 bases lay between the germline ends. Germline V lookup: CDR1 MDHEN, CDR2 SYDVKM. This CDR3 is built from 11 residues. The rearrangement uses TRBV28 and TRBJ1-1; no definite D call. The sample was PBMCs or T cells enriched from blood (not recorded which). The TCR comes from a man aged 18 to 30 with acute COVID-19. CDR3 sequence (DNA): TGTGCCAGCACCCTTTACACTGAAGCTTTCTTT. This translates into CASTLYTEAFF.